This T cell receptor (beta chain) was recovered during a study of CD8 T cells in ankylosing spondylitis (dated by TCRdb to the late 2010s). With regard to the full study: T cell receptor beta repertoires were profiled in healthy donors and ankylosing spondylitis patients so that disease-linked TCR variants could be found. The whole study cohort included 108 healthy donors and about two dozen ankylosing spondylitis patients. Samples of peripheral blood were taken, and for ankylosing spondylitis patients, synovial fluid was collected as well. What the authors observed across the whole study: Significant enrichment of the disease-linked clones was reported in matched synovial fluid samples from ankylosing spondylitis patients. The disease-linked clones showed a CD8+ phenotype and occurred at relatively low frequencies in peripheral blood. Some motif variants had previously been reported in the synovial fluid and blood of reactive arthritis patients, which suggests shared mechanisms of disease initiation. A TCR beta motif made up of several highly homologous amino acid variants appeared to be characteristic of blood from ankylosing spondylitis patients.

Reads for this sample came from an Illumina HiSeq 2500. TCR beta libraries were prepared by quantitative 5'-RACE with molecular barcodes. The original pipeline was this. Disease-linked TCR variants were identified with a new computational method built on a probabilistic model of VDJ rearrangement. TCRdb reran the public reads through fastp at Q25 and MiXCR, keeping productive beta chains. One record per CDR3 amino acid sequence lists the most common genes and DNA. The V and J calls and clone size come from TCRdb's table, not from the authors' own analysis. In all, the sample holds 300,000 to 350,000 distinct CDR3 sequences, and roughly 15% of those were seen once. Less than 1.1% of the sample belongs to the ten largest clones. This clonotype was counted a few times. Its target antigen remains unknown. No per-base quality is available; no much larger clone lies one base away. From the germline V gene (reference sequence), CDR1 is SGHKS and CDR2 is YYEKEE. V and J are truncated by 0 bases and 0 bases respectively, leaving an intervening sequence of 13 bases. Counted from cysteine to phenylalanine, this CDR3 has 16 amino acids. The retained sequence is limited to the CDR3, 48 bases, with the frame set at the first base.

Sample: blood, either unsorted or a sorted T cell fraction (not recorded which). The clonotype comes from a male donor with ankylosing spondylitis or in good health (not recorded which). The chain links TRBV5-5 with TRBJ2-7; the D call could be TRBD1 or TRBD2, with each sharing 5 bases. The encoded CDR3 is CASSLELQGASYEQYF. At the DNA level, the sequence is TGTGCCAGCAGCTTGGAGCTTCAGGGAGCCTCCTACGAGCAGTACTTC.